This T cell receptor beta chain was sequenced during a study of cytomegalovirus exposure and HLA in healthy donors. Study-level background: Earlier results showed 120 million or so unique TCR beta sequences derived from some 180 million T cells.

In the case of this clone: Its antigen is undetermined.

Study-level points and caveats: Later analysis showed most CMV-associated TCR beta chains appearing HLA-restricted. By HLA locus, TCR association rates varied in a later analysis, with DRB1 showing the most and HLA-C the fewest.

Despite likely unrecorded immune exposures, the donors were nominally healthy at the time of sampling. Germline V CDR1 and CDR2: SGHVS, FNYEAQ. CDR3 length equals 14 residues. The PCR made use of 60 Vbeta and 13 Jbeta primers. The protocol was immunoSEQ multiplex PCR, while the TCRdb copy is restricted to in-frame clones and leaves out a portion. Of some 44,000 clones in the sample, about 85% were seen once. Sequenced: PBMCs. The gene calls are TRBV7-6 and TRBJ2-2; maybe TRBD2 (6 bases). This TCR came from a woman aged 40 to 55 in good health and CMV-seropositive. CDR3 sequence: CAGGARSNTGELFF. The CDR3 DNA sequence: TGTGCGGGGGGAGCGCGATCGAACACCGGGGAGCTGTTTTTT.